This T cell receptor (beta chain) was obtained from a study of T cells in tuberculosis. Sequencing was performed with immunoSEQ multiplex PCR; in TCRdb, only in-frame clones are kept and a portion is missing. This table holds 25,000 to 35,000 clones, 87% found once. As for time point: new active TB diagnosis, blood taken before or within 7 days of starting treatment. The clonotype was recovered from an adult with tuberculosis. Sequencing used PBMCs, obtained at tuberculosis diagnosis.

This chain's CDR3 is CASSVRTGMASTDTQYF. The CDR3 nucleotides read TGTGCCAGTAGTGTCCGGACCGGGATGGCTAGCACAGATACGCAGTATTTT. The J gene is TRBJ2-3, the V gene TRBV19; D possibly corresponds to TRBD2 (5 bases). Between the trimmed V and J ends, which lost 5 bases and 0 bases, there was a span of 18 bases. Germline CDR1 and CDR2: LNHDA and SQIVND (reference sequence). The CDR3 has 17 amino acids.